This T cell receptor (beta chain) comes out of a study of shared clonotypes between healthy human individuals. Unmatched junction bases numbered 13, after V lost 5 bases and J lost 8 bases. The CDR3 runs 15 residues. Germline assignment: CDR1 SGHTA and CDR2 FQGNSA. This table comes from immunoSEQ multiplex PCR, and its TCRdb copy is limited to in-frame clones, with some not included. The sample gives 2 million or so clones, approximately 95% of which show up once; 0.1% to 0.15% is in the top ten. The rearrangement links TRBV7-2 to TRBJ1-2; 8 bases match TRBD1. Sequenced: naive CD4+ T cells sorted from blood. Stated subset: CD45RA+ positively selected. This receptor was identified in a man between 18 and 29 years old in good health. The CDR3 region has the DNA TGTGCCAGCAGCCAAGTAGCTCAGGGGGCGCGAGGCTACACCTTC. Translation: CASSQVAQGARGYTF.